The 5 T cell receptor beta chains below all came from one sample that was sequenced in a study of blood T cells in healthy people across ages (dated by TCRdb to about 2015). Library generation was performed with 5' RACE. The run used an Illumina HiSeq 2500. The second PCR ran for about 6 to 12 cycles and used a J-beta primer mix along with a sample-barcoded 5' primer. In-frame beta chains were kept once TCRdb had trimmed the public reads at Q25 with fastp and called clones with MiXCR. Identical CDR3 protein sequences are pooled into one entry, listed with their most common genes and DNA. This sample holds 1.5 million to 2 million distinct CDR3 sequences; less than 50% were observed only once. Of the sample, 2.1% is held by the ten largest clones. Material: blood. The receptors were gathered from a woman in her forties in good health.

The chain links TRBV9 to TRBJ2-5; D may be TRBD1 or TRBD2 (5 bases each). Germline CDR1 SGDLS, CDR2 YYNGEE. The ends were cut back, 4 bases at V and 5 bases at J, with 21 bases in the middle. The CDR3 extends over 16 amino acids. The DNA of the CDR3 is TGTGCCAGCAGCAGAGGGACGCGAACGGGAAGGGAGACCCAGTACTTC. The encoded protein is CASSRGTRTGRETQYF.

V and J are TRBV7-2 and TRBJ2-1; D unresolved. V dropped 6 bases and J dropped 5 bases, with 11 bases sitting between them. The CDR3 sequence is 13 residues long. Germline assignment: CDR1 SGHTA and CDR2 FQGNSA. Here the CDR3 DNA reads TGTGCCAGCAGGAGTTCATTAAACAATGAGCAGTTCTTC. Protein product: CASRSSLNNEQFF.

V and J are TRBV24-1 and TRBJ2-3, with 9 nucleotides matching TRBD1. Trimming cost V 5 bases and J 3 bases; bases outside gene matches: 5. Germline CDR1 KGHDR, CDR2 SFDVKD. This CDR3 has 15 amino acids. CDR3 protein: CATSGSGTGTDTQYF. The CDR3 DNA is TGTGCCACCAGTGGATCCGGGACAGGGACAGATACGCAGTATTTT.

The rearrangement links TRBV27 to TRBJ1-2, with a tentative D call TRBD1 (5 bases). Trimming left V 0 bases short and J 6 bases short, with 23 bases between. Germline lookup yields CDR1 MNHEY and CDR2 SMNVEV (reference sequence). The length of the CDR3 is 18 residues. CDR3 sequence reads: CASSLSVSGVDSYDGYTF. CDR3 nucleotides: TGTGCCAGCAGTTTATCGGTTTCTGGGGTTGACAGCTACGATGGCTACACCTTC.

There are a few counts of this clonotype. The J gene is TRBJ2-7, the V gene TRBV27; 8 nucleotides agree with TRBD1. With 11 bases clipped from V and 5 bases from J, the junction kept 17 bases outside the gene matches. Germline CDR1 and CDR2: MNHEY and SMNVEV (reference sequence). The CDR3 is 15 residues long. For the CDR3, the DNA is TGTGCCTCCCAGACCGGGACAGGCGAGGTCCACGAGCAGTACTTC. Amino acids: CASQTGTGEVHEQYF.